The 8 T cell receptor beta chains below come from one sample, sequenced in a study of T cell responses to AZD1222 COVID-19 vaccine (dated by TCRdb to about 2021). Reading the label with the study, this specimen's time point is: about 28 days (+/-7) after the second vaccine dose. The library was generated by the immunoSEQ multiplex PCR assay. TCRdb's version of the immuneACCESS table is confined to in-frame rearrangements and falls short of the full clone set. An unresolved V gene accounts for under half of the shortfall where checked; the remainder is of unknown origin. The sample has roughly 150,000 clones on record, approximately 90% of them singletons. The top ten constitute approximately 1.3% of the sample. The material was peripheral blood, obtained 28 days after the second AZD1222 dose. The receptors come from an adult who received the AZD1222 COVID-19 vaccine.

The V and J genes are TRBV6-5 and TRBJ1-2; 7 bases match TRBD1. Germline assignment: CDR1 MNHEY and CDR2 SVGAGI. Trimming took 6 bases from V and 6 from J; bases not matched to a gene: 7. The CDR3 totals 13 residues. CDR3 DNA sequence: TGTGCCAGCAGCCCACCCACAGGGGATGGCTACACCTTC. It translates to CASSPPTGDGYTF.

CDR3 coding DNA: TGCGCCAGCAGTGACGGACAGCCCCGTATGGGGACCCAGTACTTC. Encoded protein: CASSDGQPRMGTQYF. The V and J genes are TRBV5-1 and TRBJ2-5; a possible D gene is TRBD1 (6 bases). V lost 5 bases, J lost 7 bases, and 21 bases lay in between. The germline gives CDR1 SGHRS, CDR2 YFSETQ. The CDR3 runs 15 residues.

V is TRBV7-2 and J is TRBJ2-2; no firm D call. Trimming removed 0 bases from V and 2 bases from J, with 7 bases in between. Per germline, CDR1 SGHTA and CDR2 FQGNSA. This CDR3 comprises 15 residues. The CDR3 loop reads CASSLAGHNTGELFF. For the CDR3, the DNA is TGTGCCAGCAGCTTAGCCGGGCACAACACCGGGGAGCTGTTTTTT.

The chain couples TRBV9 to TRBJ1-3; D ambiguous. From germline, CDR1 is SGDLS and CDR2 YYNGEE. Trimming left V 1 base short and J 0 bases short, with 8 bases between. CDR3 length: 15 amino acids. The CDR3 DNA reads TGTGCCAGCAGCGTACGGGGTAACTCTGGAAACACCATATATTTT. It yields the protein CASSVRGNSGNTIYF. Combining the CDR3 with reference TRBV9 and TRBJ1-3 gives the whole variable domain DSGVTQTPKHLITATGQRVTLRCSPRSGDLSVYWYQQSLDQGLQFLIQYYNGEERAKGNILERFSAQQFPDLHSELNLSSLELGDSALYFCASSVRGNSGNTIYFGEGSWLTVV.

The J gene is TRBJ1-6, the V gene TRBV19; no reliable D call. With 1 base removed from V and 0 bases from J, the gap between germline ends came to 13 bases. Germline assignment: CDR1 LNHDA and CDR2 SQIVND (reference sequence). The CDR3 consists of 18 residues. The chain's CDR3 is CASSIAASPSSYNSPLHF. As DNA, the CDR3 is TGTGCCAGTAGTATAGCCGCAAGTCCAAGCTCCTATAATTCACCCCTCCACTTT.

The chain couples TRBV28 to TRBJ1-4, with TRBD1 as a possible D gene (5 bases). V was trimmed by 5 bases and J by 3 bases, leaving 16 bases between them. CDR3 length equals 16 residues. Looked up from germline, CDR1 is MDHEN and CDR2 is SYDVKM. This CDR3 reads CASSPWTSYPNEKLFF. In DNA form, the CDR3 reads TGTGCCAGCAGTCCGTGGACAAGTTATCCTAATGAAAAACTGTTTTTT.

This clone came up once. The V call is TRBV20-1, the J call TRBJ2-5, with no clear D. Per the germline V gene, CDR1 is DFQATT and CDR2 is SNEGSKA (reference sequence). This CDR3 contains 15 residues. Trimming cost V 3 bases and J 0 bases, with 14 bases left between them. CDR3 sequence reads: CSASSGFGYQETQYF. The CDR3 DNA follows: TGCAGTGCTAGTTCTGGGTTTGGGTACCAAGAGACCCAGTACTTC.

This rearrangement joins TRBV6-2 or TRBV6-3 to TRBJ2-1; 9 nucleotides align to TRBD2. V gave up 6 bases and J gave up 7 bases; unmatched junction bases: 10. The CDR3 is 15 amino acids. The V gene's germline CDR1 is MNHEY and CDR2 SVGEGT. CDR3 sequence reads: CASSPRSAGGNEQFF. The CDR3 DNA reads as TGTGCCAGCAGCCCAAGGTCCGCGGGGGGGAATGAGCAGTTCTTC.